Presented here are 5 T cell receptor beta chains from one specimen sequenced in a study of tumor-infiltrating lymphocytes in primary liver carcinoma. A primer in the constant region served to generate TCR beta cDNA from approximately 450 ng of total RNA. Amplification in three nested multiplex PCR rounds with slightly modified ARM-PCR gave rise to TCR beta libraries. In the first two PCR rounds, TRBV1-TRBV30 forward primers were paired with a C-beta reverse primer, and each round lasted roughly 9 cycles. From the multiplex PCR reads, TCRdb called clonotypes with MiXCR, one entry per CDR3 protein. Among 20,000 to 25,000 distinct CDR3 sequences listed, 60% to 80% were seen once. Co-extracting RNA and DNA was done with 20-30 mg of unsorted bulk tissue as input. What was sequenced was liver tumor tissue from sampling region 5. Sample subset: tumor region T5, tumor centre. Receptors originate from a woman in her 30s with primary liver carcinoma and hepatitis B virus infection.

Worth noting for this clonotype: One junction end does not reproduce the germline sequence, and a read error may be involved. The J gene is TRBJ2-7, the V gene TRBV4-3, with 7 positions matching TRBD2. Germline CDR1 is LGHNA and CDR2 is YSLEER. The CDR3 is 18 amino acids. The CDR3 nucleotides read TGCGCCAGTAGCCAAGCTGTGACGGGGGGTCACGTTAGTTACGAGCAGTACTTC. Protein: CASSQAVTGGHVSYEQYF.

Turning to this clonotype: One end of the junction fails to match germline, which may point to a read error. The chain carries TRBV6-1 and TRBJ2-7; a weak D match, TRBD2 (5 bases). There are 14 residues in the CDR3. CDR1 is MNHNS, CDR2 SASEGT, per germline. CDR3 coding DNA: TGTGTCAGCAGTCCTGGACCAGCGGCCTACGAGCAATACTTC. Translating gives CVSSPGPAAYEQYF.

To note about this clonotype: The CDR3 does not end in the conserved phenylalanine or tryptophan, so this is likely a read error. This chain's CDR3 is CASILGSYEQYL. CDR3 in DNA: TGTGCCAGCATTCTAGGATCCTACGAGCAGTACCTC. This chain connects TRBV2 to TRBJ2-7; D not certain. Trimming took 7 bases from V and 1 from J, leaving 8 bases between them. This CDR3 contains 12 residues. The germline CDR1 and CDR2 sequences are SNHLY and FYNNEI.

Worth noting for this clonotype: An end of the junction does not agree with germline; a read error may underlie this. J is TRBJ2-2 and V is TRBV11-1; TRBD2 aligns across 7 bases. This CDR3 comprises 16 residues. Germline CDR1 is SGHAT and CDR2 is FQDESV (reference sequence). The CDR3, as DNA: TGTGCCAGCAGCAGGGTCATTGCGGGAGTGTCCGGAGAGCTGTTTTTT. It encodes CASSRVIAGVSGELFF.

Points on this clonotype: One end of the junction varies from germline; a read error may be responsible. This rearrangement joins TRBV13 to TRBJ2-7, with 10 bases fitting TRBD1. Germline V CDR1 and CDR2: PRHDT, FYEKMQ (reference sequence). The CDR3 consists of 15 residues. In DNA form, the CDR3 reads TGTGCCAGCAGCTCAGGGGGACAGGGGCTCTACGAGCTGTACTTC. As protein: CASSSGGQGLYELYF.